This entry describes one TCR beta chain. The antigen is not known. These data originate in a study of T cell responses to AZD1222 COVID-19 vaccine. The overall study: Doses given second, at about 4 or about 12 weeks, were pooled.

This CDR3 is built from 13 residues. Looked up from germline, CDR1 is SQVTM and CDR2 is ANQGSEA. The trim removed 4 bases at V and 4 bases at J, leaving 6 bases unmatched. Generated by immunoSEQ multiplex PCR, the TCRdb table keeps only in-frame clones and is missing some. The sample holds about 180,000 clones, roughly nine tenths seen once. Overall study results and limits: Most donors were white British, females outnumbered males, and clonal diversity was possibly underestimated.

This clonotype was sampled from an adult in good health. This chain uses TRBV29-1 with TRBJ1-2, with 7 bases identical to TRBD1. Sequencing used peripheral blood, obtained on day 0 of AZD1222 vaccination. CDR3 sequence (DNA): TGCAGCGTTGTTTTCACAGGGGCCTATGGCTACACCTTC. As protein: CSVVFTGAYGYTF.